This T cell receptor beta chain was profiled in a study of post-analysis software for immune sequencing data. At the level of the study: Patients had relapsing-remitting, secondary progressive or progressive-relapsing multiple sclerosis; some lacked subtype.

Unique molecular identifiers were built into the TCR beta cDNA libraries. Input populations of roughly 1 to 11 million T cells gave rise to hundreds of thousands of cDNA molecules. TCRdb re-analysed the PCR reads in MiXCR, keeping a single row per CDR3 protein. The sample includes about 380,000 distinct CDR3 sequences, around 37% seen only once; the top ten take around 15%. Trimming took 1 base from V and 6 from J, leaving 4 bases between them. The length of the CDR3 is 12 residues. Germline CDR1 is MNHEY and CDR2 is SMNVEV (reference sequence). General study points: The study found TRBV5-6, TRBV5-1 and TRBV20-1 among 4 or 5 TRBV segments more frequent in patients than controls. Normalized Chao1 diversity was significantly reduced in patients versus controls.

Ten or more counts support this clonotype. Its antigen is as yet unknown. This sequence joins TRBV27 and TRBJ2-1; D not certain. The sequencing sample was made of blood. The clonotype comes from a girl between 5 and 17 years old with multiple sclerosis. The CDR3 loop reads CASSLYGNEQFF. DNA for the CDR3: TGTGCCAGCAGTTTATACGGCAATGAGCAGTTCTTC.